Listed below are T cell receptor beta chains from one sample, sequenced in a study of OX40 agonist ivuxolimab in advanced cancers. This table comes from immunoSEQ multiplex PCR, and its TCRdb copy is limited to in-frame clones, with some not included. The repertoire holds 20,000 or so clones, with 80% to 90% as singletons. The sequencing used CD4+ or CD8+ T cells sorted from blood, collected in a trial of the OX40 agonist ivuxolimab. These receptors were obtained from an adult with an advanced solid tumor such as melanoma, head and neck, liver or kidney cancer. CDR3s include the opening cysteine and the closing phenylalanine or tryptophan. Fields, in order: J gene, clone size, V gene, D gene, CDR3 DNA, CDR3 protein. D genes are given only for firm matches. Not every row has a clone size; where given, it reads once, few, many or a size class.

TRBJ1-1,-,TRBV4-1,-,TGCGCCAGCAGCCCGGGACAACAGAACACTGAAGCTTTCTTT,CASSPGQQNTEAFF
TRBJ1-6,-,TRBV25-1,-,TGTGCCAGCAGCCGGACGTGGTATAATTCACCCCTCCACTTT,CASSRTWYNSPLHF
TRBJ2-1,-,TRBV28,-,TGTGCCAGCAGTTTCGCAGGTCGGAATGAGCAGTTCTTC,CASSFAGRNEQFF
TRBJ1-1,-,TRBV9,-,TGTGCCAGCAGCGCCGGATCAGATGGCACTGAAGCTTTCTTT,CASSAGSDGTEAFF
TRBJ1-2,-,TRBV6-1,TRBD1,TGTGCCAGCAGTGAAGGGAGACAGGGGCTTGTTCCGTCTTATTACTATGGCTACACCTTC,CASSEGRQGLVPSYYYGYTF
TRBJ2-1,-,TRBV5-6,-,TGTGCCAGCAGCCCCCCCCGGCCCGGCAATGAGCAGTTCTTC,CASSPPRPGNEQFF
TRBJ2-1,once,TRBV27,TRBD2,TGTGCCAGCAGTTTAGGGTCTAGCGGATACAATGAGCAGTTCTTC,CASSLGSSGYNEQFF
TRBJ1-1,-,TRBV7-9,-,TGTGCCAGCAGCTTAGCGTACGTGGGGACTGAAGCTTTCTTT,CASSLAYVGTEAFF
TRBJ1-6,-,TRBV5-4,TRBD1,TGTGCCAGCAGCTTGACGGGGACAGAGGCCTATAATTCACCCCTCCACTTT,CASSLTGTEAYNSPLHF
TRBJ1-2,-,TRBV5-4,-,TGTGCCAGCAGCTTGGGTCTGGTCAGGGTACCCTATGGCTACACCTTC,CASSLGLVRVPYGYTF
TRBJ2-2,-,TRBV5-6,TRBD2,TGTGCCAGCAGCCCAAGCGGGAGTGGAGGCGGGGAGCTGTTTTTT,CASSPSGSGGGELFF
TRBJ1-2,-,TRBV7-8,TRBD1,TGTGCCAGCAGCTTGGGACAGGGGATGGATGGCTACACCTTC,CASSLGQGMDGYTF
TRBJ2-1,-,TRBV28,-,TGTGCCAGCAGCATGAGGGCCGAGTTCTATGAGCAGTTCTTC,CASSMRAEFYEQFF
TRBJ1-1,-,TRBV30,-,TGTGCCTCATCAGGGTTAGTTGCAGCGACTGAAGCTTTCTTT,CASSGLVAATEAFF
TRBJ2-1,few,TRBV15,TRBD2,TGTGCCACCAGCAGAGATAGCGGGGGGGGGTATGAGCAGTTCTTC,CATSRDSGGGYEQFF
TRBJ1-1,few,TRBV4-1,-,TGCGCCAGCAGCCACAAAGGAGGGACTGAAGCTTTCTTT,CASSHKGGTEAFF
TRBJ1-2,-,TRBV6-5,TRBD1,TGTGCCAGCAGCACACCGGGACAGGCTAACTATGGCTACACCTTC,CASSTPGQANYGYTF
TRBJ2-7,-,TRBV19,TRBD2,TGTGCCAGTAGTATAAAGACTAGCGGGGCAGACGGGCAGTACTTC,CASSIKTSGADGQYF
TRBJ2-1,once,TRBV29-1,-,TGCAGCGTAGTGGAAAGGGGGGCCAGCTACAATGAGCAGTTCTTC,CSVVERGASYNEQFF
TRBJ2-1,-,TRBV19,TRBD2,TGTGCCAGTAGGAAGCGGGAGGGGTTTGGAGAGCAGTTCTTC,CASRKREGFGEQFF
TRBJ2-3,-,TRBV4-1,-,TGCGCCAGCAGCCAAGCTCGGGGGGCCAGTTACATTACTAGCACAGATACGCAGTATTTT,CASSQARGASYITSTDTQYF
TRBJ2-7,once,TRBV27,-,TGTGCCAGCAGTTTACAGGGAAGACCCTACGAGCAGTACTTC,CASSLQGRPYEQYF
TRBJ2-1,-,TRBV5-1,TRBD2,TGCGCCAGCAGCTCAGGGTGGGGACTAGCGGGAGCGTACAATGAGCAGTTCTTC,CASSSGWGLAGAYNEQFF
TRBJ2-5,-,TRBV18,-,TGTGCCAGCTCACCCCCCGGGGAGACCCAGTACTTC,CASSPPGETQYF
TRBJ1-2,medium-sized,TRBV6-1,TRBD1,TGTGCCAGCAGTGGAACAGGGGGCCGGCTCTATGGCTACACCTTC,CASSGTGGRLYGYTF
TRBJ2-3,-,TRBV4-1,TRBD1,TGCGCCAGCAGCCTCCGACAGGGGGGCACAGATACGCAGTATTTT,CASSLRQGGTDTQYF
TRBJ1-1,-,TRBV5-1,TRBD1,TGCGCCAGCAGCACCACAGGGGGCGTCCGCGGAGCTTTCTTT,CASSTTGGVRGAFF
TRBJ2-5,-,TRBV11-2,TRBD2,TGTGCCAGCAGCCAAGAGGGACTAGCGCCTATCCAAGAGACCCAGTACTTC,CASSQEGLAPIQETQYF
TRBJ2-7,-,TRBV30,-,TGTGCCTGGAGTTCCGCGAGTGACGAGCAGTACTTC,CAWSSASDEQYF
TRBJ1-1,-,TRBV7-6,-,TGTGCCAGCAGCTTTTTAGGCGAAGCTTTCTTT,CASSFLGEAFF
TRBJ2-3,-,TRBV28,TRBD2,TGTGCCAGCAGTTTCCCCACTCGACGACTAGCGGGAGGGCCCGATACGCAGTATTTT,CASSFPTRRLAGGPDTQYF
TRBJ1-1,few,TRBV11-1,-,TGTGCCAGCAGCTCCGGGAACGAAGCTTTCTTT,CASSSGNEAFF
TRBJ1-2,-,TRBV5-6,-,TGTGCCAGCAGCTTGGGCGGATCCTTATATGGCTACACCTTC,CASSLGGSLYGYTF
TRBJ1-1,-,TRBV19,-,TGTGCCAGTACTCCGCAGATGAACACTGAAGCTTTCTTT,CASTPQMNTEAFF
TRBJ1-5,-,TRBV13,-,TGTGCCAGCAGCCGTGGACGGCAGAATCAGCCCCAGCATTTT,CASSRGRQNQPQHF
TRBJ1-4,-,TRBV6-6,-,TGTGCCAGCAGTGTAGAAGGAGGGCGTAATGAAAAACTGTTTTTT,CASSVEGGRNEKLFF
TRBJ1-2,once,TRBV25-1,-,TGTGCCAGCAGTGGGGCGAGGGGTGAGGTCTATGGCTACACCTTC,CASSGARGEVYGYTF
TRBJ2-7,once,TRBV27,TRBD2,TGTGCCAGCAGTTCAGCGGGGCCGACCTACGAGCAGTACTTC,CASSSAGPTYEQYF
TRBJ1-5,-,TRBV11-2,-,TGTGCCAGCAGCTTAGACTGGGAGCAGCCCCAGCATTTT,CASSLDWEQPQHF
TRBJ2-7,-,TRBV19,TRBD2,TGTGCCAGTAGTATTTCTAGCGGGAGCTACGAGCAGTACTTC,CASSISSGSYEQYF
TRBJ1-5,-,TRBV19,-,TGTGCCAGTAGCCCCACCCGGGCGTGGGGCAATCAGCCCCAGCATTTT,CASSPTRAWGNQPQHF
TRBJ1-2,-,TRBV30,TRBD1,TGTGCCTGGGGGGACAGGACCTACGATGGCTACACCTTC,CAWGDRTYDGYTF
TRBJ2-7,-,TRBV2,-,TGTGCCAGCACCACTGAGGGGCAGGGCGCCTACGAGCAGTACTTC,CASTTEGQGAYEQYF
TRBJ2-3,-,TRBV11-2,-,TGTGCCAGCAGCTTACGGGGCACAGATACGCAGTATTTT,CASSLRGTDTQYF
TRBJ2-7,once,TRBV18,-,TGTGCCAGCTCACCCCAGGGGGGCCCCTACGAGCAGTACTTC,CASSPQGGPYEQYF
TRBJ2-7,-,TRBV27,TRBD2,TGTGCCAGCAGCCGACGGGGAAGCGGGAGTCATAGCGAGCAGTACTTC,CASSRRGSGSHSEQYF
TRBJ2-2,-,TRBV29-1,-,TGCAGCGTACGGGAGATGGGCGGGGAGCTGTTTTTT,CSVREMGGELFF
TRBJ1-2,-,TRBV27,-,TGTGCCAGCAGTTCAGCAGGGATCGGAGACTATGGCTACACCTTC,CASSSAGIGDYGYTF
TRBJ2-3,once,TRBV19,TRBD2,TGTGCCAGTAGTATTACTAGCGGGGGCCCCACAGATACGCAGTATTTT,CASSITSGGPTDTQYF
TRBJ2-7,-,TRBV29-1,-,TGCAGCGGTATGGGGTCCACCTCGGGGGGCGCCCCAAGTCGGTACGAGCAGTACTTC,CSGMGSTSGGAPSRYEQYF
TRBJ1-4,-,TRBV4-1,-,TGCGCCAGCAGCCAAGGGGTGGATGGTGAAAAACTGTTTTTT,CASSQGVDGEKLFF
TRBJ2-1,-,TRBV6-6,-,TGTGCCAGCAGGGAATGGGCCCTGAGGTACAATGAGCAGTTCTTC,CASREWALRYNEQFF
TRBJ2-1,once,TRBV6-5,TRBD1,TGTGCCAGCAGTTCCCCGGGACAGAGCTACAATGAGCAGTTCTTC,CASSSPGQSYNEQFF
TRBJ1-4,-,TRBV27,-,TGTGCCAGCAGTTTGGGAGCAACTAATGAAAAACTGTTTTTT,CASSLGATNEKLFF
TRBJ1-1,-,TRBV27,-,TGTGCCAGCAGACGTAACACTGAAGCTTTCTTT,CASRRNTEAFF
TRBJ2-3,-,TRBV10-2,TRBD2,TGCGCCAGCAGTGAGGGTCGGGCGGGGGGAGATACGCAGTATTTT,CASSEGRAGGDTQYF
TRBJ2-6,-,TRBV4-1,-,TGCGCCAGCAGCCAACGTTCTGGGGCCAACGTCCTGACTTTC,CASSQRSGANVLTF
TRBJ2-3,-,TRBV27,-,TGTGCCAGCAGGGGTCGCAGCCTAGATACGCAGTATTTT,CASRGRSLDTQYF
TRBJ2-1,-,TRBV5-4,-,TGTGCCAGCAGCTTTAAGGCCTACAATGAGCAGTTCTTC,CASSFKAYNEQFF